The T cell receptor beta chain described here comes from a study of cytomegalovirus exposure and HLA in healthy donors. The study's findings and limits: In a later analysis, compared with equally common non-associated chains, HLA-associated beta chains were more expanded. In a later analysis, V- and J-gene trimming of beta chains associated with a DCLRE1C missense variant, replicated independently. Among the most significant clusters, several appeared linked to common viral pathogens in a later analysis. Some V segments, TRBV6-2 and TRBV6-3 among them, were indistinguishable and were therefore excluded.

Amplification used 60 Vbeta primers and 13 Jbeta primers. The table came from immunoSEQ multiplex PCR; TCRdb's copy has only in-frame clones and leaves some out. Of about 180,000 clones listed, around 79% are singletons. Trimming shortened V by 3 bases and J by 4 bases, and 12 bases separated the two germline ends. The germline V gene has CDR1 LNHDA and CDR2 SQIVND (reference sequence). This CDR3 is 14 amino acids long. This clone was seen only a few times. Its specificity is unknown. The sample comprised PBMCs. The gene calls are TRBV19 and TRBJ1-2; no firm D call. The TCR was taken from a woman between 50 and 59 years old in good health and CMV-seronegative. In DNA, the CDR3 is TGTGCCAGTAGTATGCCGGGAGGACTCTATGGCTACACCTTC. Translated: CASSMPGGLYGYTF.